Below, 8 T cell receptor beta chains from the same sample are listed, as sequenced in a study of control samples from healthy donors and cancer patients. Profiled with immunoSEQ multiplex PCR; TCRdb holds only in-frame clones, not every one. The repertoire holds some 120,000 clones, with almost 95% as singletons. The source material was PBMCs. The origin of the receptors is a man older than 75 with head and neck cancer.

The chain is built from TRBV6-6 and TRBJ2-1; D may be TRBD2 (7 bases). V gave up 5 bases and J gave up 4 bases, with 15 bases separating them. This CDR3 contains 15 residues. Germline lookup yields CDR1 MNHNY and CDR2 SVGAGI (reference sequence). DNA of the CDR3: TGTGCCAGCAGTCAGGGTCGGGGGGCATACAATGAGCAGTTCTTC. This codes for CASSQGRGAYNEQFF.

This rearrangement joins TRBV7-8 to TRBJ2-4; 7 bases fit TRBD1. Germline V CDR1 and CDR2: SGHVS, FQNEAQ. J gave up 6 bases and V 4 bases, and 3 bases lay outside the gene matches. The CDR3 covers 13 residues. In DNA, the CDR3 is TGTGCCAGCAGCTCCAGGACAGGAAACATTCAGTACTTC. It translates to CASSSRTGNIQYF.

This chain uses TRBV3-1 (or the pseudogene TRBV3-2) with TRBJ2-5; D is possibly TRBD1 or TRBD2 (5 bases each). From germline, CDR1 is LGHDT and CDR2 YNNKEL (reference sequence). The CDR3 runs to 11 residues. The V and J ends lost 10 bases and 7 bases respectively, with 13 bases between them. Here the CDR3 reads CATGTTGTQYF. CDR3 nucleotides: TGTGCCACCGGGACCACGGGGACCCAGTACTTC.

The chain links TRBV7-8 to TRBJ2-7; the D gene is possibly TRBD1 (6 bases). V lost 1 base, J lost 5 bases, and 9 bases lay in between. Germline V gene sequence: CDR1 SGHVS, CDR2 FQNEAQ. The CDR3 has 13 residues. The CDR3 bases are TGTGCCAGCAGCTTAGACAGGGCCCACGAGCAGTACTTC. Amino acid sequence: CASSLDRAHEQYF.

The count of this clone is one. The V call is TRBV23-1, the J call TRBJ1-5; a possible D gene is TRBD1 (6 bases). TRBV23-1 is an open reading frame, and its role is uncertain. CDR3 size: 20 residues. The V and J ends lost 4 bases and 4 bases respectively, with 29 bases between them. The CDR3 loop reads CASSRPPPTGRRVLNQPQHF. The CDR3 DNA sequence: TGCGCCAGCAGTCGCCCGCCCCCGACAGGCCGCCGAGTATTAAATCAGCCCCAGCATTTT.

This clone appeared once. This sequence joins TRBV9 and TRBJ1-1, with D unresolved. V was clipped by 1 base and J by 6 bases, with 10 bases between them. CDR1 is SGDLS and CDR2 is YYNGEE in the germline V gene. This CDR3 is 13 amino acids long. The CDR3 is CASSVPGSPEAFF. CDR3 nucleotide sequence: TGTGCCAGCAGCGTACCGGGATCCCCTGAAGCTTTCTTT.

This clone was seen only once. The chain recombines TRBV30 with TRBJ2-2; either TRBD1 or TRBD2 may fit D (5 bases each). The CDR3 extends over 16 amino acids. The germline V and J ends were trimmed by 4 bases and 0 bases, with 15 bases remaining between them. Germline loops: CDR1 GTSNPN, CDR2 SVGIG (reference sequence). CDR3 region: CAWTLGTDANTGELFF. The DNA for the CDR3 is TGTGCCTGGACACTTGGGACGGACGCGAACACCGGGGAGCTGTTTTTT.

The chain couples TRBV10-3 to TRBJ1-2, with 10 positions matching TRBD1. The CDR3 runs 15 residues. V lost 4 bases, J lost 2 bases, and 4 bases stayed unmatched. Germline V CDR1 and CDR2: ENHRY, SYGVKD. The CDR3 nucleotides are TGTGCCATCAGTGGAAGACAGGGGGCGAACTATGGCTACACCTTC. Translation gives CAISGRQGANYGYTF.